Below, 24 T cell receptor beta chains from the same sample are listed, as sequenced in a study of cytomegalovirus exposure and HLA in healthy donors. The PCR made use of 60 Vbeta and 13 Jbeta primers. Only in-frame clones appear in the TCRdb table, and some are missing; sequencing was by immunoSEQ multiplex PCR. The data contain 150,000 to 200,000 clones, about 80% of them seen just once; the ten biggest clones take up 9.5% to 10%. Sample: PBMCs. The receptors come from a man younger than 35 in good health and CMV-seropositive.

This rearrangement joins TRBV6-5 to TRBJ2-2; maybe TRBD2 (5 bases). The CDR3 length is 13 residues. Germline assignment: CDR1 MNHEY and CDR2 SVGAGI. Between the trimmed V and J ends, which lost 2 bases and 8 bases, there was a span of 9 bases. This chain's CDR3 is CASSYVGGGELFF. In DNA form, the CDR3 reads TGTGCCAGCAGTTACGTAGGCGGGGGGGAGCTGTTTTTT.

This clone was seen many times. This rearrangement joins TRBV19 to TRBJ1-1; D is possibly TRBD1 (5 bases). Germline loops: CDR1 LNHDA, CDR2 SQIVND (reference sequence). The CDR3 has 14 amino acids. The V end lost 5 bases, the J end lost 5 bases, and 15 bases lay between the germline ends. CDR3 nucleotides: TGTGCCAGTAGTCAGACTAGTAGGGGAACTGAAGCTTTCTTT. This translates into CASSQTSRGTEAFF. Full variable domain (missing parts from reference TRBV19 and TRBJ1-1): DGGITQSPKYLFRKEGQNVTLSCEQNLNHDAMYWYRQDPGQGLRLIYYSQIVNDFQKGDIAEGYSVSREKKESFPLTVTSAQKNPTAFYLCASSQTSRGTEAFFGQGTRLTVV.

The V and J genes are TRBV9 and TRBJ2-7; a weak D match, TRBD1 (6 bases). CDR3 length: 17 residues. CDR1 is SGDLS, CDR2 YYNGEE, per germline. V dropped 0 bases and J dropped 0 bases, with 16 bases sitting between them. This chain's CDR3 is CASSVGTTGSSSYEQYF. CDR3 in DNA: TGTGCCAGCAGCGTAGGGACGACAGGCTCAAGCTCCTACGAGCAGTACTTC.

For the CDR3, the DNA is TGCGCCAGCAGCCAAGAGCCAGGAAGCACAGATACGCAGTATTTT. Encoded protein: CASSQEPGSTDTQYF. The V gene is TRBV4-1, the J gene TRBJ2-3; D uncertain. This CDR3 spans 15 amino acids. The germline V and J ends were trimmed by 0 bases and 0 bases, with 7 bases remaining between them. Germline values: CDR1 MGHRA, CDR2 YSYEKL.

This clone was seen a handful of times. The J gene is TRBJ2-5, the V gene TRBV6-6; D remains ambiguous. The CDR3 contains 15 residues. Trimming removed 0 bases from V and 2 bases from J, with 10 bases in between. CDR1 and CDR2 from the germline V gene are MNHNY and SVGAGI (reference sequence). The CDR3 DNA follows: TGTGCCAGCAGTTACTCGATGCGAATTCAAGAGACCCAGTACTTC. It encodes CASSYSMRIQETQYF.

The CDR3 sequence is CASSYYGTSGSNEQFF. The DNA of the CDR3 is TGTGCCAGCAGTTACTATGGGACTAGCGGGAGTAATGAGCAGTTCTTC. The gene calls are TRBV6-5 and TRBJ2-1; the match to TRBD2 covers 14 bases. The germline V gene has CDR1 MNHEY and CDR2 SVGAGI. The CDR3 consists of 16 residues. V trimming: 1 base; J trimming: 7 bases; junction bases outside the gene matches: 3.

The V gene is TRBV7-9, the J gene TRBJ1-2; D is possibly TRBD1 (6 bases). The CDR3 consists of 15 residues. The V gene lost 5 bases and the J gene lost 5 bases, with 18 bases spanning the gap. Per the germline V gene, CDR1 is SEHNR and CDR2 is FQNEAQ (reference sequence). The CDR3 reads CASSPPWGQGYGYTF. Here the CDR3 DNA reads TGTGCCAGCAGCCCTCCTTGGGGGCAGGGGTATGGCTACACCTTC.

This clone was picked up a small number of times. V usage is TRBV6-4 and J usage is TRBJ2-1; 8 nucleotides align to TRBD2. This CDR3 contains 15 residues. J lost 12 bases, V lost 3 bases, and 13 bases had no gene match. Germline CDR1 reads MRHNA; CDR2 reads SNTAGT. CDR3 in amino acids: CASSEGTSGGKSQFF. The DNA of the CDR3 is TGTGCCAGCAGTGAAGGGACTAGTGGGGGGAAATCGCAGTTCTTC.

The chain uses TRBV5-1 and TRBJ2-2; TRBD1 matches 9 bases. V trimming: 4 bases; J trimming: 6 bases; junction bases outside the gene matches: 7. Per germline, CDR1 SGHRS and CDR2 YFSETQ. The CDR3 loop spans 15 amino acids. CDR3 in amino acids: CASSGGTGFAGELFF. As DNA, the CDR3 is TGCGCCAGCAGCGGTGGGACAGGGTTCGCCGGGGAGCTGTTTTTT.

The chain links TRBV7-2 to TRBJ2-7; no reliable D call. V shed 1 base and J shed 0 bases, with 19 bases lying between them. The CDR3 is 18 amino acids. CDR1 is SGHTA and CDR2 is FQGNSA in the germline V gene. The CDR3, as DNA: TGTGCCAGCAGCTTAGATTTAGTCGCATCCTTGAGCTCCTACGAGCAGTACTTC. Amino acids: CASSLDLVASLSSYEQYF.

This clone was detected only a few times. The chain joins TRBV2 to TRBJ2-7; unclear D gene. The CDR3 runs to 14 residues. Germline values: CDR1 SNHLY, CDR2 FYNNEI. The V and J ends lost 3 bases and 6 bases respectively, with 15 bases between them. CDR3 in DNA: TGTGCCAGCAGTGACAGTGTTGCCTCCCTCGAGCAGTACTTC. It is translated as CASSDSVASLEQYF.

J is TRBJ1-2 and V is TRBV29-1, with D tentatively TRBD1 (6 bases). V was clipped by 4 bases and J by 5 bases, with 20 bases between them. The germline CDR1 and CDR2 sequences are SQVTM and ANQGSEA. There are 15 residues in the CDR3. The CDR3 region has the DNA TGCAGCGTTGTACCCCCGCAGGGGACAAGATATGGCTACACCTTC. Translation: CSVVPPQGTRYGYTF.

The chain employs TRBV4-1 and TRBJ2-7; the match to TRBD2 covers 12 bases. From germline, CDR1 is MGHRA and CDR2 YSYEKL. With 1 base clipped from V and 4 bases from J, the junction kept 2 bases outside the gene matches. The CDR3 length is 15 residues. CDR3 sequence: CASSQVTSGSYEQYF. In DNA, the CDR3 is TGCGCCAGCAGCCAAGTGACTAGCGGGAGTTACGAGCAGTACTTC.

CDR3 DNA sequence: TGTGCCAGCAGCGGGGGACAGGCCCCCTACGAGCAGTACTTC. Its translation is CASSGGQAPYEQYF. This sequence joins TRBV7-9 and TRBJ2-7; 8 bases line up with TRBD1. This CDR3 contains 14 residues. With V trimmed by 5 bases and J by 2 bases, 5 bases remained unmatched. Germline assignment: CDR1 SEHNR and CDR2 FQNEAQ (reference sequence). The variable domain in full, completed from reference TRBV7-9 and TRBJ2-7, reads DTGVSQNPRHKITKRGQNVTFRCDPISEHNRLYWYRQTLGQGPEFLTYFQNEAQLEKSRLLSDRFSAERPKGSFSTLEIQRTEQGDSAMYLCASSGGQAPYEQYFGPGTRLTVT.

The V call is TRBV4-2, the J call TRBJ1-1, with D unclear. The V end lost 6 bases, the J end lost 2 bases, and 4 bases lay between the germline ends. Germline V gene data show CDR1 as LGHNA and CDR2 as YNFKEQ. The CDR3 length is 11 residues. CDR3 sequence: CASSLNTEAFF. Written as DNA, the CDR3 is TGTGCCAGCAGTCTCAACACTGAAGCTTTCTTT.

V usage is TRBV7-8 and J usage is TRBJ1-4; D unclear. The CDR3 has 13 residues. Germline CDR1 and CDR2: SGHVS and FQNEAQ. V dropped 5 bases and J dropped 7 bases, with 11 bases sitting between them. The DNA of the CDR3 is TGTGCCAGCAGCGTAAGATACTCTGAAAAACTGTTTTTT. Translated, it gives CASSVRYSEKLFF.

The chain joins TRBV6-4 to TRBJ2-1; perhaps TRBD1 as D (6 bases). Germline V gene lookup returns CDR1 MRHNA and CDR2 SNTAGT. V was trimmed by 3 bases and J by 6 bases, leaving 9 bases between them. The CDR3 length is 13 residues. CDR3 sequence (DNA): TGTGCCAGCAGTGAATTGGGGGCCAATGAGCAGTTCTTC. Amino acid sequence: CASSELGANEQFF.

Comments on this clone: The CDR3 does not close with the conserved phenylalanine or tryptophan, likely indicating a read error. Because the CDR3's place on the DNA is in doubt, the DNA is left out and the CDR3 is given as listed by TCRdb. This rearrangement joins TRBV18 to TRBJ1-2; the D call TRBD1 from the table was never checked on the DNA. Counting both end residues, the CDR3 totals 14 amino acids. Germline-derived CDR1 and CDR2 are KGHSH and LQKENI. The CDR3 loop is CASSPGQASNLFVG.

The V call is TRBV6-5, the J call TRBJ2-5; the D gene is possibly TRBD1 (6 bases). With 8 bases removed from V and 5 bases from J, the gap between germline ends came to 21 bases. Germline V gene data show CDR1 as MNHEY and CDR2 as SVGAGI. The CDR3 spans 15 residues. CDR3 sequence: CASWDQGIRGETQYF. CDR3 bases: TGTGCCAGCTGGGACCAGGGGATTCGCGGGGAGACCCAGTACTTC.

This clone was counted only a few times. This sequence joins TRBV19 and TRBJ2-1; 10 bases are a match to TRBD2. Germline V lookup: CDR1 LNHDA, CDR2 SQIVND (reference sequence). With V trimmed by 3 bases and J by 7 bases, 6 bases remained unmatched. This CDR3 is built from 15 residues. CDR3 nucleotide sequence: TGTGCCAGTAGTATGAATCCTAGCGGGAGTAATGAGCAGTTCTTC. As protein: CASSMNPSGSNEQFF.

The rearrangement uses TRBV5-1 and TRBJ1-1; D gene unclear. V shed 0 bases and J shed 0 bases, with 6 bases lying between them. Germline V gene data show CDR1 as SGHRS and CDR2 as YFSETQ. The CDR3 length is 14 residues. The CDR3 region is CASSLGQMNTEAFF. Here the CDR3 DNA reads TGCGCCAGCAGCTTGGGGCAAATGAACACTGAAGCTTTCTTT.

The genes are TRBV11-2 and TRBJ2-3, with D unresolved. V lost 3 bases, J lost 2 bases, and 6 bases lay in between. The CDR3 is made up of 13 amino acids. The V gene's germline CDR1 is SGHAT and CDR2 FQNNGV. DNA for the CDR3: TGTGCCAGCAGCTTCTACGACACAGATACGCAGTATTTT. It is translated as CASSFYDTDTQYF.

Comment on this clone: As the CDR3 is not closed by the conserved phenylalanine or tryptophan, this likely results from a read error. The gene calls are TRBV28 and TRBJ1-6; 9 bases match TRBD1. Trimming took 5 bases from V and 7 from J; bases not matched to a gene: 12. The CDR3 is 17 amino acids. Germline values: CDR1 MDHEN, CDR2 SYDVKM. The CDR3 loop is CASSGTGTGPHNSPLHL. The CDR3 DNA reads TGTGCCAGCAGTGGAACCGGGACAGGGCCGCACAATTCACCCCTCCACCTT.

In its sample, this clone was seen a few times. The CDR3 here is CASSITGDPYQPQHF. CDR3 bases: TGTGCCAGCTCCATTACAGGGGACCCCTATCAGCCCCAGCATTTT. The chain joins TRBV18 to TRBJ1-5; 7 nucleotides match TRBD1. This CDR3 spans 15 amino acids. V lost 6 bases and J lost 5; bases outside the gene matches: 10. Germline CDR1 and CDR2: KGHSH and LQKENI.